This TCR beta chain stems from a study of CD8 T cells in Susac syndrome. Study conclusions and caveats: The CD4+ T cell repertoires, which came from Susac syndrome patients, showed no sign of clonal expansion.

The CD8+ and CD4+ T cells were isolated magnetically using a negative isolation approach, whereas the TEMRA cells were enriched by FACS. RNA, at roughly 0.5 to 1 ug, was reverse transcribed with random hexamers. TCR beta CDR3 was amplified by immunoSEQ multiplex PCR. This amplification extended across 54 Vbeta and 13 Jbeta segments. In TCRdb, the immunoSEQ multiplex PCR reads were re-called with MiXCR into one record per CDR3 protein. The sample includes roughly 250,000 distinct CDR3 sequences, about 96% of them seen just once. Germline CDR1 reads SGHDN; CDR2 reads FVKESK. This CDR3 spans 11 amino acids. Deletions cut 4 bases from V and 10 bases from J, with 8 bases between. This clonotype was recorded once. What it binds is unknown.

The clonotype comes from a human donor with Susac syndrome. This chain joins TRBV14 and TRBJ2-4; no clear D gene. The material sequenced was CD4+ T cells from PBMCs. This CDR3 is CASSPGMIQYF. The CDR3 DNA is TGTGCCAGCAGCCCTGGGATGATTCAGTACTTC.